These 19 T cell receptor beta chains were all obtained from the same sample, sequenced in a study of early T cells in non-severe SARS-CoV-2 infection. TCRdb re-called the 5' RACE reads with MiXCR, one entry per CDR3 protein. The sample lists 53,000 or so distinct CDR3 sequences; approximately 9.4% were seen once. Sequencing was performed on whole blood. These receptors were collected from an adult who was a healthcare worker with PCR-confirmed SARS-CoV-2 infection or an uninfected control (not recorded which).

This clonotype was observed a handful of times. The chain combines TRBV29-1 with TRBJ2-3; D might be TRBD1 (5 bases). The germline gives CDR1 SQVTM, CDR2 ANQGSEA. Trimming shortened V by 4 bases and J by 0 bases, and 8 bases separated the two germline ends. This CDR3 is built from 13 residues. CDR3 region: CSVVRTSTDTQYF. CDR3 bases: TGCAGCGTTGTCCGGACAAGCACAGATACGCAGTATTTT.

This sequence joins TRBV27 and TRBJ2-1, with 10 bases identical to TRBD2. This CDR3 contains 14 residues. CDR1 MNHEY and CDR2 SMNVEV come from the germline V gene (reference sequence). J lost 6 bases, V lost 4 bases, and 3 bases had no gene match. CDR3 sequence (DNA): TGTGCCAGCAGTTCCGGACTAGCGGCCAATGAGCAGTTCTTC. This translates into CASSSGLAANEQFF.

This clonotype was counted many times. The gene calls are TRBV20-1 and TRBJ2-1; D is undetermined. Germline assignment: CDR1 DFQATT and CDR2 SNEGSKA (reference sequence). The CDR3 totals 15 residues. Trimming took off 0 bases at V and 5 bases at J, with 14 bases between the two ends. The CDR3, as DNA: TGCAGTGCTAGAGATGCCGGCTCGTCCCACAATGAGCAGTTCTTC. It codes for CSARDAGSSHNEQFF.

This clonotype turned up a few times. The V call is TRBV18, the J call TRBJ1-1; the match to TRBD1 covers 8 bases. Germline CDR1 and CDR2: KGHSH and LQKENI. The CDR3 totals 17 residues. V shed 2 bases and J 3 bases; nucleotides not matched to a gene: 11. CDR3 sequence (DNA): TGTGCCAGCTCACCAAGGAGACAGGGGCCAGGGGACACTGAAGCTTTCTTT. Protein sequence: CASSPRRQGPGDTEAFF.

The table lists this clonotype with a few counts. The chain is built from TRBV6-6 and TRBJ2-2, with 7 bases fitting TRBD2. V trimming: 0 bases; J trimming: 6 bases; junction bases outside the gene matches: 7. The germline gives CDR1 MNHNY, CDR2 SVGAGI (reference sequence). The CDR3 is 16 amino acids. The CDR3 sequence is CASSYSRNGRPGELFF. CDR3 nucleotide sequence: TGTGCCAGCAGTTACTCGAGGAACGGGAGGCCCGGGGAGCTGTTTTTT.

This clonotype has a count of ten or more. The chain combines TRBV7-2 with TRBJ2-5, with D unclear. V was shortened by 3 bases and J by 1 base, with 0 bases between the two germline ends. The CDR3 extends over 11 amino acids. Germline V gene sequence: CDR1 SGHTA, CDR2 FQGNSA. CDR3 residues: CASSFQETQYF. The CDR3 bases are TGTGCCAGCAGCTTCCAAGAGACCCAGTACTTC.

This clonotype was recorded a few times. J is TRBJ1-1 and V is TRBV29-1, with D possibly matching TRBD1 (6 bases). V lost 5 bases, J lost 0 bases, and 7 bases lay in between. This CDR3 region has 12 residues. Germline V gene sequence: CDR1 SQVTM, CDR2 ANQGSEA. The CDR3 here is CSVRGLNTEAFF. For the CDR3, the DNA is TGCAGCGTTCGGGGGCTGAACACTGAAGCTTTCTTT.

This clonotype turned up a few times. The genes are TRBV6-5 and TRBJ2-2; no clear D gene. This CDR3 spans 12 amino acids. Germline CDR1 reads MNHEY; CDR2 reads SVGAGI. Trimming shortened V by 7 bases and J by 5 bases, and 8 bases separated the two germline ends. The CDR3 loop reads CASTAGTGELFF. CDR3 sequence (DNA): TGTGCCAGCACTGCCGGGACCGGGGAGCTGTTTTTT.

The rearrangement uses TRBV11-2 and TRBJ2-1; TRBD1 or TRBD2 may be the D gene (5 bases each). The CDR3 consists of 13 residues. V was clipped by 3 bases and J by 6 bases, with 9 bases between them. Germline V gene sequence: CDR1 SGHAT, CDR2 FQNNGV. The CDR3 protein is CASSLSGSNEQFF. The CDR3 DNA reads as TGTGCCAGCAGCTTGTCAGGGAGCAATGAGCAGTTCTTC.

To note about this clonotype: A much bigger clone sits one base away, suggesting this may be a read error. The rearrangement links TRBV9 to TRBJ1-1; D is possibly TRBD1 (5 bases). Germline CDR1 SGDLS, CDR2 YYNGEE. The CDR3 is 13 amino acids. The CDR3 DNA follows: TGTGTCAGCAGCGAGGGACCTTACACTGAAGCTTTCTTT. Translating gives CVSSEGPYTEAFF.

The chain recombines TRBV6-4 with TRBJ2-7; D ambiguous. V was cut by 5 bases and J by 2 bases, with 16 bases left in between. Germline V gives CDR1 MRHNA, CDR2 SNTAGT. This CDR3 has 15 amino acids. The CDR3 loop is CASSPPGAWAYEQYF. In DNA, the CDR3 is TGTGCCAGCAGTCCCCCCGGCGCCTGGGCCTACGAGCAGTACTTC.

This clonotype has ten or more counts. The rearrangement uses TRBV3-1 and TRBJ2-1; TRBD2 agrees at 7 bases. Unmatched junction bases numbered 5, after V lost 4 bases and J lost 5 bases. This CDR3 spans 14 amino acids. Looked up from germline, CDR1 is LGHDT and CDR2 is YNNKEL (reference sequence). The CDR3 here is CASSREGVHNEQFF. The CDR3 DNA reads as TGTGCCAGCAGCCGGGAGGGAGTACACAATGAGCAGTTCTTC.

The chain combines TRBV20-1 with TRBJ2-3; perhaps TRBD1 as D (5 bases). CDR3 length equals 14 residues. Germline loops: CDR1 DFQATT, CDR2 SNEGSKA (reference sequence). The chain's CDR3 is CSEEGEIPTDTQYF. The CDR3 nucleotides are TGCAGCGAGGAAGGGGAAATACCCACAGATACGCAGTATTTT.

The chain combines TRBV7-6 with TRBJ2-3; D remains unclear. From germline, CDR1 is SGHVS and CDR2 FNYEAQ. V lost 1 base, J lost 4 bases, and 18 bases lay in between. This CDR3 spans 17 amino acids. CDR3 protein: CASSLGPGSRKSDTQYF. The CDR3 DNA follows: TGTGCCAGCAGCTTAGGCCCGGGCAGCCGAAAATCAGATACGCAGTATTTT.

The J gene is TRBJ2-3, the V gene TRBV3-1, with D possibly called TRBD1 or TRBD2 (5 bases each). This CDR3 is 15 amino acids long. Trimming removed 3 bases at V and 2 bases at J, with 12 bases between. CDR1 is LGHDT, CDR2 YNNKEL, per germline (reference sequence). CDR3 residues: CASSQRGLYTDTQYF. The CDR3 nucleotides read TGTGCCAGCAGCCAGAGGGGATTATACACAGATACGCAGTATTTT.

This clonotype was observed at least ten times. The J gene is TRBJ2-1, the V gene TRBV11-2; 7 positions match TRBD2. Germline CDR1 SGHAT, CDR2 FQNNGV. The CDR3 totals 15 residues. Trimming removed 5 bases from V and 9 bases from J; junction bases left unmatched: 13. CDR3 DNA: TGTGCCAGCAGCCAGGGAGCGGGATACGGCGGTGAGCAGTTCTTC. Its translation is CASSQGAGYGGEQFF.

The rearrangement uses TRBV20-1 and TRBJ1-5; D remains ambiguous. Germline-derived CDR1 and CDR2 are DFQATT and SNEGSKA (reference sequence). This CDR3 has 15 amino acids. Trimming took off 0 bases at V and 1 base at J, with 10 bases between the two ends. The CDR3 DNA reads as TGCAGTGCTAGAGATCGTGAGGGCAGCAATCAGCCCCAGCATTTT. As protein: CSARDREGSNQPQHF.

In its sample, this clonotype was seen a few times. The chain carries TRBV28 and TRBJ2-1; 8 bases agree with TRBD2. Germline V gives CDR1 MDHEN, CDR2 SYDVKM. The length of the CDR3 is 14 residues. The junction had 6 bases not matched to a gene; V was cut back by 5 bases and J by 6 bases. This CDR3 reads CASSKSGTSNEQFF. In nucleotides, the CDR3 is TGTGCCAGCAGTAAAAGTGGGACTAGCAATGAGCAGTTCTTC. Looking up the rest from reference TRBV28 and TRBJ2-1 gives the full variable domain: DVKVTQSSRYLVKRTGEKVFLECVQDMDHENMFWYRQDPGLGLRLIYFSYDVKMKEKGDIPEGYSVSREKKERFSLILESASTNQTSMYLCASSKSGTSNEQFFGPGTRLTVL.

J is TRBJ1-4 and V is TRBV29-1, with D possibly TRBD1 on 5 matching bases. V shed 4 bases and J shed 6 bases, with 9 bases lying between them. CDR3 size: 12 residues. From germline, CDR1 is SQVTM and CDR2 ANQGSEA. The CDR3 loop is CSVGSRDEKLFF. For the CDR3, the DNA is TGCAGCGTTGGATCCAGGGATGAAAAACTGTTTTTT.